A single sample gave rise to the 15 T cell receptor beta chains below, sequenced in a study of vaccination and CD4 T cells after COVID-19. Treatment meaning: roughly 11-day PBMC culture with coronavirus spike peptide pools or control peptides (ViraFEST assay). These TCRs' antigens remain unknown. The study sequenced cultured CD4+ T cell DNA using the Oncomine TCR Beta short-read assay. TCRdb recomputed calls from the PCR reads with MiXCR, one row per CDR3 protein. The repertoire consists of roughly 14,000 distinct CDR3 sequences, with 40% to 60% occurring once and the leading ten covering around 15%. The specimen comprised CD4+ T cells from blood, cultured in vitro, sampled before SARS-CoV-2 vaccination. The receptor set was obtained from a human donor who had recovered from COVID-19.

In nucleotides, the CDR3 is TGTGCCAGCAGCCAAGACGGTTACCAAGAGACCCAGTACTTC. It specifies CASSQDGYQETQYF. The V call is TRBV3-1, the J call TRBJ2-5; no firm D call. The V and J ends lost 0 bases and 0 bases respectively, with 5 bases between them. This CDR3 region has 14 residues. Germline CDR1 and CDR2: LGHDT and YNNKEL (reference sequence).

CDR3 amino acids: CSAPKTSGNNEQFF. For the CDR3, the DNA is TGCAGTGCTCCCAAGACTAGCGGGAACAATGAGCAGTTCTTC. The rearrangement links TRBV20-1 to TRBJ2-1, with TRBD2 identical over 11 bases. This CDR3 is 14 amino acids long. V shed 5 bases, J shed 5 bases, and the junction held 5 bases outside the gene matches. Per the germline V gene, CDR1 is DFQATT and CDR2 is SNEGSKA (reference sequence).

About this clonotype: Mismatch with germline at one junction end may stem from a read error. This chain joins TRBV5-5 and TRBJ1-5; a weak D match, TRBD1 (5 bases). CDR1 is SGHKS, CDR2 YYEKEE, per germline (reference sequence). The CDR3 extends over 15 amino acids. The CDR3, as DNA: TGTGCCAGCAGCCCCGGGGACGGGTTTAATCGGCCCCAGCATTTT. This codes for CASSPGDGFNRPQHF. The variable domain in full, completed from reference TRBV5-5 and TRBJ1-5, reads DAGVTQSPTHLIKTRGQQVTLRCSPISGHKSVSWYQQVLGQGPQFIFQYYEKEERGRGNFPDRFSARQFPNYSSELNVNALLLGDSALYLCASSPGDGFNRPQHFGDGTRLSIL.

This chain connects TRBV12-3 or TRBV12-4 to TRBJ2-1, with 9 bases matching TRBD2. The CDR3 is made up of 15 amino acids. The V gene end was trimmed by 5 bases and the J gene end by 2 bases; junction bases not matched to a gene: 4. CDR3 region: CASSHIAGAYNEQFF. As DNA, the CDR3 is TGTGCCAGCAGTCACATAGCGGGAGCCTACAATGAGCAGTTCTTC.

In its sample, this clonotype was seen a few times. V and J are TRBV6-1 and TRBJ2-5, with 8 bases fitting TRBD2. CDR1 is MNHNS and CDR2 is SASEGT in the germline V gene. The CDR3 length is 15 residues. V trimming: 2 bases; J trimming: 0 bases; junction bases outside the gene matches: 2. This CDR3 is CASSELAGYQETQYF. In DNA, the CDR3 is TGTGCCAGCAGTGAACTAGCGGGCTACCAAGAGACCCAGTACTTC.

The V call is TRBV5-1, the J call TRBJ2-5; TRBD2 might be the D (6 bases). Germline V gene data show CDR1 as SGHRS and CDR2 as YFSETQ. Trimming shortened V by 4 bases and J by 5 bases, and 9 bases separated the two germline ends. The CDR3 has 12 amino acids. The CDR3 sequence: CASSEGGETQYF. CDR3 DNA sequence: TGCGCCAGCAGCGAAGGAGGGGAGACCCAGTACTTC. Combining the CDR3 with reference TRBV5-1 and TRBJ2-5 gives the whole variable domain KAGVTQTPRYLIKTRGQQVTLSCSPISGHRSVSWYQQTPGQGLQFLFEYFSETQRNKGNFPGRFSGRQFSNSRSEMNVSTLELGDSALYLCASSEGGETQYFGPGTRLLVL.

The chain combines TRBV5-1 with TRBJ2-5, with TRBD2 as a possible D gene (6 bases). Germline V gene data show CDR1 as SGHRS and CDR2 as YFSETQ. V was trimmed by 5 bases and J by 4 bases, leaving 12 bases between them. The CDR3 has 13 residues. The CDR3, as DNA: TGCGCCAGCAGACGGTCGGAGGGAGAGACCCAGTACTTC. Its protein product is CASRRSEGETQYF.

The chain carries TRBV6-2 or TRBV6-3 and TRBJ2-5; 12 bases are shared with TRBD2. The J segment lost 5 bases and the V segment lost 5 bases, leaving 9 bases of the junction unmatched. The germline V gene encodes CDR1 MNHEY and CDR2 SVGEGT. This CDR3 has 16 amino acids. The CDR3: CASSAQGLAGWETQYF. CDR3 DNA: TGTGCCAGCAGTGCCCAGGGACTAGCGGGTTGGGAGACCCAGTACTTC.

The chain joins TRBV29-1 to TRBJ1-1; D unclear. The CDR3 sequence is 12 residues long. Per the germline V gene, CDR1 is SQVTM and CDR2 is ANQGSEA. V was clipped by 5 bases and J by 1 base, with 8 bases between them. This CDR3 reads CSVRNTNTEAFF. CDR3 coding DNA: TGCAGCGTTCGGAACACGAACACTGAAGCTTTCTTT.

This clonotype was recorded only once. The chain combines TRBV6-5 with TRBJ2-6, with D possibly matching TRBD2 (7 bases). Per the germline V gene, CDR1 is MNHEY and CDR2 is SVGAGI. The CDR3 sequence is 19 residues long. V was clipped by 5 bases and J by 2 bases, with 22 bases between them. CDR3 sequence reads: CASSLLPRGAEAGANVLTF. Written as DNA, the CDR3 is TGTGCCAGCAGTCTACTCCCACGGGGGGCGGAGGCTGGGGCCAACGTCCTGACTTTC.

The chain links TRBV7-6 to TRBJ1-5; D possibly corresponds to TRBD1 (6 bases). The germline gives CDR1 SGHVS, CDR2 FNYEAQ. The V end lost 6 bases, the J end lost 4 bases, and 10 bases lay between the germline ends. CDR3 size: 13 residues. CDR3 protein: CASSWDKNQPQHF. CDR3 in DNA: TGTGCCAGCAGTTGGGACAAGAATCAGCCCCAGCATTTT.

The CDR3, as DNA: TGTGCCAGCAGGCAGCTGCAAGAGACCCAGTACTTC. Its protein product is CASRQLQETQYF. The V call is TRBV2, the J call TRBJ2-5, with D unresolved. The CDR3 loop spans 12 amino acids. Germline lookup yields CDR1 SNHLY and CDR2 FYNNEI. The V end lost 6 bases, the J end lost 2 bases, and 7 bases lay between the germline ends.

The V call is TRBV29-1, the J call TRBJ2-7, with D perhaps matching TRBD1 (7 bases). Germline loops: CDR1 SQVTM, CDR2 ANQGSEA. The CDR3 length is 16 residues. V was trimmed by 5 bases and J by 0 bases, leaving 20 bases between them. The CDR3, as DNA: TGCAGCGTTCGTGGCTTGGGCAGGGGGGACTCCTACGAGCAGTACTTC. This codes for CSVRGLGRGDSYEQYF.

This rearrangement joins TRBV2 to TRBJ2-1; 8 bases are a match to TRBD2. The CDR3 contains 18 residues. Trimming cost V 6 bases and J 4 bases; bases outside gene matches: 17. CDR1 and CDR2 from the germline V gene are SNHLY and FYNNEI. The CDR3 DNA reads TGTGCCAGCAGCCCAGCGGGAGACGTTGCTCTGTGGTACAATGAGCAGTTCTTC. This translates into CASSPAGDVALWYNEQFF.

CDR3 nucleotides: TGTGCCAGCAGCATTAGCGGGTTCTCCTACAATGAGCAGTTCTTC. Translating gives CASSISGFSYNEQFF. The chain links TRBV7-9 to TRBJ2-1, with 7 positions matching TRBD2. The junction had 4 bases not matched to a gene; V was cut back by 5 bases and J by 0 bases. This CDR3 comprises 15 residues. Per germline, CDR1 SEHNR and CDR2 FQNEAQ (reference sequence).